The clone carrying this TCR beta chain was found a few times. Other DNA sequences in the same sample also yield this CDR3. The data are from a study of blood T cell repertoires in COVID-19. Across the study: PBMCs, B-cell-depleted T cells, or T cells provided the cDNA or gDNA that made up the material.

The V and J ends lost 0 bases and 1 base, in that order; junction bases with no gene match: 0. The CDR3 covers 15 residues. Germline V gene data show CDR1 as SGHRS and CDR2 as YFSETQ. Authors' data handling: Reference gene primers were amplified, and this amplification served to estimate nucleated cell counts. Produced via immunoSEQ multiplex PCR; TCRdb's table is partial and in-frame only. Clone size and the V and J calls come from that table; the DNA yielded D and trimming. The sample carries 200,000 to 250,000 clones, roughly 88% recorded once. The receptor comes from a man older than 75 with acute or convalescent COVID-19. J is TRBJ2-2 and V is TRBV5-1; 7 positions match TRBD1. Source material: peripheral blood. The CDR3 here is CASSLGTGNTGELFF. For the CDR3, the DNA is TGCGCCAGCAGCTTGGGGACAGGGAACACCGGGGAGCTGTTTTTT.